Listed below are T cell receptor beta chains from one sample, sequenced in a study of OX40 agonist ivuxolimab in advanced cancers. Using immunoSEQ multiplex PCR, the repertoire was profiled, and TCRdb retains in-frame clones only, with some absent. The data contain some 60,000 clones, about 90% of them singletons. Sequences were derived from CD4+ or CD8+ T cells sorted from blood, sampled in a trial of the OX40 agonist ivuxolimab. The receptors were sampled from an adult with an advanced solid tumor such as melanoma, head and neck, liver or kidney cancer. Each CDR3 is given with its conserved first and last residue. Each record gives: clone size, D gene, V gene, J gene, CDR3 protein, CDR3 DNA. A D gene is named only where the DNA matches it firmly. Size values are once, few and many counts, or a class for expanded clones, and some rows have none.

clone size: -; D gene: -; V gene: TRBV19; J gene: TRBJ1-1; CDR3 protein: CASSILGRAAEAFF; CDR3 DNA: TGTGCCAGTAGTATATTAGGTCGGGCCGCCGAAGCTTTCTTT
clone size: -; D gene: TRBD2; V gene: TRBV10-2; J gene: TRBJ2-7; CDR3 protein: CASRPAGPINYEQYF; CDR3 DNA: TGCGCCAGCAGACCAGCGGGACCAATTAACTACGAGCAGTACTTC
clone size: once; D gene: TRBD1; V gene: TRBV28; J gene: TRBJ1-2; CDR3 protein: CASSLRGQVIYGYTF; CDR3 DNA: TGTGCCAGCAGTTTAAGGGGGCAGGTCATCTATGGCTACACCTTC
clone size: -; D gene: -; V gene: TRBV5-1; J gene: TRBJ2-2; CDR3 protein: CASSFLAVNTGELFF; CDR3 DNA: TGCGCCAGCAGCTTCTTAGCGGTTAACACCGGGGAGCTGTTTTTT
clone size: -; D gene: -; V gene: TRBV18; J gene: TRBJ2-5; CDR3 protein: CASSLLLRETQYF; CDR3 DNA: TGTGCCAGCTCCCTCCTTTTACGGGAGACCCAGTACTTC
clone size: -; D gene: -; V gene: TRBV10-3; J gene: TRBJ2-7; CDR3 protein: CAIGGPESSYEQYF; CDR3 DNA: TGTGCCATCGGGGGCCCGGAGAGCTCCTACGAGCAGTACTTC
clone size: -; D gene: -; V gene: TRBV18; J gene: TRBJ1-5; CDR3 protein: CASSPMGANQPQHF; CDR3 DNA: TGTGCCAGCTCACCAATGGGGGCCAATCAGCCCCAGCATTTT
clone size: -; D gene: TRBD1; V gene: TRBV28; J gene: TRBJ1-2; CDR3 protein: CASSNNRGNYGYTF; CDR3 DNA: TGTGCCAGCAGTAACAACAGGGGAAACTATGGCTACACCTTC
clone size: -; D gene: -; V gene: TRBV19; J gene: TRBJ1-5; CDR3 protein: CASSQRDTFNQPQHF; CDR3 DNA: TGTGCCAGTAGTCAAAGAGACACCTTCAATCAGCCCCAGCATTTT
clone size: -; D gene: -; V gene: TRBV6-6; J gene: TRBJ1-3; CDR3 protein: CATLAGLGNTIYF; CDR3 DNA: TGTGCCACCCTAGCGGGTCTTGGAAACACCATATATTTT
clone size: -; D gene: TRBD2; V gene: TRBV27; J gene: TRBJ2-5; CDR3 protein: CASSLSAPLAGDLTGQQETQYF; CDR3 DNA: TGTGCCAGCAGTTTATCGGCCCCCCTAGCGGGAGACCTTACTGGCCAACAAGAGACCCAGTACTTC
clone size: -; D gene: -; V gene: TRBV7-9; J gene: TRBJ2-7; CDR3 protein: CASSFRTYEQYF; CDR3 DNA: TGTGCCAGCAGCTTCAGAACCTACGAGCAGTACTTC
clone size: -; D gene: TRBD1; V gene: TRBV27; J gene: TRBJ1-1; CDR3 protein: CASRLIGTGGSNTEAFF; CDR3 DNA: TGTGCCAGCAGGCTGATCGGGACAGGGGGATCGAACACTGAAGCTTTCTTT
clone size: -; D gene: -; V gene: TRBV4-1; J gene: TRBJ2-5; CDR3 protein: CASSHSPSRVGGQETQYF; CDR3 DNA: TGCGCCAGCAGCCATTCTCCATCTAGGGTAGGCGGCCAAGAGACCCAGTACTTC
clone size: -; D gene: -; V gene: TRBV18; J gene: TRBJ2-7; CDR3 protein: CASSLIRYSSYEQYF; CDR3 DNA: TGTGCCAGCTCACTGATCCGGTACAGCTCCTACGAGCAGTACTTC
clone size: -; D gene: TRBD1; V gene: TRBV18; J gene: TRBJ2-5; CDR3 protein: CASSPGTGNRETQYF; CDR3 DNA: TGTGCCAGCTCACCAGGGACAGGAAATAGGGAGACCCAGTACTTC
clone size: once; D gene: TRBD1; V gene: TRBV29-1; J gene: TRBJ2-6; CDR3 protein: CSAYPGTGNSGANVLTF; CDR3 DNA: TGCAGCGCCTACCCCGGGACAGGGAATTCCGGGGCCAACGTCCTGACTTTC
clone size: -; D gene: -; V gene: TRBV6-4; J gene: TRBJ1-2; CDR3 protein: CASSAEYSYGYTF; CDR3 DNA: TGTGCCAGCAGTGCGGAGTATAGCTATGGCTACACCTTC
clone size: -; D gene: -; V gene: TRBV5-1; J gene: TRBJ2-7; CDR3 protein: CASSSTGNEQYF; CDR3 DNA: TGCGCCAGCAGCTCGACAGGAAACGAGCAGTACTTC
clone size: -; D gene: -; V gene: TRBV7-6; J gene: TRBJ2-7; CDR3 protein: CASSLLLAGSTSYEQYF; CDR3 DNA: TGTGCCAGCAGCTTACTCCTCGCCGGGAGTACCTCCTACGAGCAGTACTTC
clone size: -; D gene: -; V gene: TRBV28; J gene: TRBJ1-2; CDR3 protein: CASSLDRGYGYTF; CDR3 DNA: TGTGCCAGCAGTTTGGACCGGGGCTATGGCTACACCTTC
clone size: -; D gene: -; V gene: TRBV29-1; J gene: TRBJ2-7; CDR3 protein: CSVVEHSYEQYF; CDR3 DNA: TGCAGCGTTGTCGAGCACTCCTACGAGCAGTACTTC
clone size: -; D gene: TRBD1; V gene: TRBV6-5; J gene: TRBJ2-1; CDR3 protein: CASSRTGGNEQFF; CDR3 DNA: TGTGCCAGCAGTCGGACAGGGGGCAATGAGCAGTTCTTC
clone size: -; D gene: -; V gene: TRBV6-5; J gene: TRBJ1-1; CDR3 protein: CASNVKNTEAFF; CDR3 DNA: TGTGCCAGCAACGTAAAGAACACTGAAGCTTTCTTT
clone size: -; D gene: -; V gene: TRBV7-6; J gene: TRBJ2-7; CDR3 protein: CASSLDGSGYEQYF; CDR3 DNA: TGTGCCAGCAGCTTAGACGGGAGTGGGTACGAGCAGTACTTC
clone size: -; D gene: TRBD1; V gene: TRBV18; J gene: TRBJ1-2; CDR3 protein: CASEGAPRNYGYTF; CDR3 DNA: TGTGCCAGCGAGGGGGCCCCAAGGAACTATGGCTACACCTTC
clone size: -; D gene: -; V gene: TRBV19; J gene: TRBJ1-3; CDR3 protein: CASTESAGNTIYF; CDR3 DNA: TGTGCCAGCACCGAATCGGCTGGAAACACCATATATTTT